The entry below describes one T cell receptor beta chain. Its target is not known. Data came from immunoSEQ multiplex PCR; TCRdb stores just in-frame clones and leaves some out. The sample has around 41,000 clones; 75% to 90% are singletons. The germline CDR1 and CDR2 sequences are SGHDT and YYEEEE. V was pared by 0 bases and J by 5 bases, with 7 bases between. This CDR3 is 13 amino acids long. This sample stems from a study of OX40 agonist ivuxolimab in advanced cancers. As for the study in general: A male proportion of approximately 83% was recorded, with mean age around 60 years and range about 20 to 79. Findings and caveats of the study: Expanded clones were, on average, more numerous in CD8+ T cells than in CD4+. Some of the nonresponding patients also showed low levels of normalized T-cell clonal expansion. Among patients with partial responses at 0.1-3.0 mg/kg, clonal expansion was among the lowest.

The specimen comprised CD4+ or CD8+ T cells sorted from blood, sampled in a trial of the OX40 agonist ivuxolimab. This TCR was recovered from an adult with an advanced solid tumor such as melanoma, head and neck, liver or kidney cancer. This sequence joins TRBV5-6 and TRBJ2-3, with D unclear. CDR3 nucleotides: TGTGCCAGCAGCTTGGGTTTTGGAGATACGCAGTATTTT. The encoded protein is CASSLGFGDTQYF.